A single sample gave rise to the 17 T cell receptor beta chains below, sequenced in a study of T cell responses to AZD1222 COVID-19 vaccine. TCRdb's table, derived via immunoSEQ multiplex PCR, lists solely in-frame clones and lacks some. Counted here are about 76,000 clones, roughly 84% occurring once; the ten biggest clones make up 11%. The specimen was peripheral blood, collected on day 0 of AZD1222 vaccination. The receptors come from an adult in good health.

V is TRBV20-1 and J is TRBJ2-7; D is unresolved. Deletions cut 4 bases from V and 2 bases from J, with 6 bases between. The CDR3 is 11 amino acids. The germline CDR1 and CDR2 sequences are DFQATT and SNEGSKA (reference sequence). Here the CDR3 reads CSATAAYEQYF. For the CDR3, the DNA is TGCAGTGCTACGGCAGCCTACGAGCAGTACTTC.

The rearrangement uses TRBV11-3 and TRBJ2-3; perhaps TRBD1 as D (6 bases). Germline loops: CDR1 SGHNT, CDR2 YENEEA. The CDR3 runs to 16 residues. The V gene lost 11 bases and the J gene lost 2 bases, with 23 bases spanning the gap. CDR3 coding DNA: TGTGCCGGCACCCACGTCACAGGGTCTAACACAGATACGCAGTATTTT. Protein: CAGTHVTGSNTDTQYF.

Only a few counts were recorded for this clone. CDR3 in amino acids: CASSPSGRSSYEQYV. As DNA, the CDR3 is TGTGCCAGCTCACCTTCCGGAAGGAGCTCCTACGAGCAGTACGTC. V gene TRBV18 combines with J gene TRBJ2-7; D ambiguous. V gave up 3 bases and J gave up 0 bases, with 12 bases separating them. The CDR3 is made up of 15 amino acids. CDR1 is KGHSH, CDR2 LQKENI, per germline.

The gene calls are TRBV5-1 and TRBJ2-2; D uncertain. Germline-derived CDR1 and CDR2 are SGHRS and YFSETQ. The CDR3 is 15 residues long. The V and J ends lost 0 bases and 0 bases respectively, with 6 bases between them. Here the CDR3 reads CASSLGASNTGELFF. The CDR3 DNA sequence: TGCGCCAGCAGCTTGGGGGCTTCGAACACCGGGGAGCTGTTTTTT. Full variable domain (remainder filled in from reference TRBV5-1 and TRBJ2-2): KAGVTQTPRYLIKTRGQQVTLSCSPISGHRSVSWYQQTPGQGLQFLFEYFSETQRNKGNFPGRFSGRQFSNSRSEMNVSTLELGDSALYLCASSLGASNTGELFFGEGSRLTVL.

The CDR3 loop is CVRSLRDSVYNEQFF. The CDR3 DNA follows: TGTGTCAGAAGCCTCCGGGACAGCGTCTACAATGAGCAGTTCTTC. The chain carries TRBV7-5 and TRBJ2-1; TRBD1 is the table's D call and was not checked against the DNA. TRBV7-5 is given as a pseudogene. This CDR3 has 15 amino acids.

CDR3 residues: CASSQVGGNYNEQFF. CDR3 in DNA: TGTGCCAGCAGCCAAGTGGGGGGGAACTACAATGAGCAGTTCTTC. The genes are TRBV14 and TRBJ2-1; 7 nucleotides align to TRBD2. The germline V gene encodes CDR1 SGHDN and CDR2 FVKESK. The J segment lost 3 bases and the V segment lost 1 base, leaving 3 bases of the junction unmatched. The CDR3 loop spans 15 amino acids.

This sequence joins TRBV19 and TRBJ1-5; D ambiguous. Per the germline V gene, CDR1 is LNHDA and CDR2 is SQIVND (reference sequence). The CDR3 consists of 14 residues. The V end lost 6 bases, the J end lost 2 bases, and 11 bases lay between the germline ends. DNA of the CDR3: TGTGCCAGTAGGGGTGCGCCGGGCAATCAGCCCCAGCATTTT. Its protein is CASRGAPGNQPQHF.

This clone was seen a handful of times. The rearrangement uses TRBV5-1 and TRBJ2-7; D is unresolved. CDR1 and CDR2 from the germline V gene are SGHRS and YFSETQ. This CDR3 has 12 amino acids. Trimming took 0 bases from V and 1 from J, leaving 2 bases between them. The CDR3 DNA reads TGCGCCAGCAGCTTGGTTTCCTACGAGCAGTACTTC. This codes for CASSLVSYEQYF.

The J gene is TRBJ2-7, the V gene TRBV5-4; 7 nucleotides align to TRBD2. The CDR3 is made up of 14 amino acids. Germline V gene lookup returns CDR1 SGHNT and CDR2 YYREEE (reference sequence). The V segment lost 4 bases and the J segment 4 bases; nucleotides outside the gene matches: 8. CDR3 in amino acids: CASSVASGGYEQYF. In nucleotides, the CDR3 is TGTGCCAGCAGCGTGGCTAGCGGCGGATACGAGCAGTACTTC. The full variable domain, rest sourced from reference TRBV5-4 and TRBJ2-7, is ETGVTQSPTHLIKTRGQQVTLRCSSQSGHNTVSWYQQALGQGPQFIFQYYREEENGRGNFPPRFSGLQFPNYSSELNVNALELDDSALYLCASSVASGGYEQYFGPGTRLTVT.

The chain employs TRBV5-1 and TRBJ2-5; D might be TRBD1 or TRBD2, each matching 6 bases. CDR1 is SGHRS and CDR2 is YFSETQ in the germline V gene. The V end lost 2 bases, the J end lost 5 bases, and 19 bases lay between the germline ends. The CDR3 has 16 amino acids. The CDR3 bases are TGCGCCAGCAGCTTTAGCGGACAGCGGTACGGCGAGACCCAGTACTTC. Residues: CASSFSGQRYGETQYF.

The rearrangement links TRBV7-9 to TRBJ1-1; no reliable D call. The CDR3 loop spans 14 amino acids. Trimming took off 5 bases at V and 1 base at J, with 11 bases between the two ends. Germline V gene data show CDR1 as SEHNR and CDR2 as FQNEAQ (reference sequence). CDR3 nucleotide sequence: TGTGCCAGCAGCACCCGCGTTTCGAACACTGAAGCTTTCTTT. It is translated as CASSTRVSNTEAFF.

The chain links TRBV7-9 to TRBJ1-2; no firm D call. V lost 2 bases and J 6 bases, leaving 7 bases between the germline ends. The CDR3 length is 12 residues. Germline lookup yields CDR1 SEHNR and CDR2 FQNEAQ (reference sequence). The DNA of the CDR3 is TGTGCCAGCAGCTTACAAGGAGATGGCTACACCTTC. This sequence encodes CASSLQGDGYTF.

This chain joins TRBV6-6 and TRBJ2-7; D unclear. The V end was cut by 4 bases, the J end by 3 bases, with 4 bases between. The CDR3 extends over 11 amino acids. Germline values: CDR1 MNHNY, CDR2 SVGAGI (reference sequence). The CDR3 region has the DNA TGTGCCAGCAGTTTAATCTACGAGCAGTACTTC. Translating gives CASSLIYEQYF.

This chain's CDR3 is CATSGGPTGELFF. CDR3 bases: TGTGCCACCTCGGGAGGGCCCACCGGGGAGCTGTTTTTT. V usage is TRBV7-9 and J usage is TRBJ2-2; 8 bases match TRBD2. The J segment lost 4 bases and the V segment lost 10 bases, leaving 5 bases of the junction unmatched. The CDR3 length is 13 residues. CDR1 and CDR2 (germline): SEHNR, FQNEAQ (reference sequence).

The chain recombines TRBV19 with TRBJ2-1; TRBD2 matches at 8 bases. The CDR3 extends over 14 amino acids. The V and J ends lost 7 bases and 6 bases, in that order; junction bases with no gene match: 8. Germline-derived CDR1 and CDR2 are LNHDA and SQIVND (reference sequence). In DNA form, the CDR3 reads TGTGCCAGTAACCAGCGGGGGTCATCCAATGAGCAGTTCTTC. Its protein product is CASNQRGSSNEQFF.

V is TRBV5-1 and J is TRBJ1-6; tentatively, D is TRBD1 (6 bases). This CDR3 has 15 amino acids. V was clipped by 7 bases and J by 8 bases, with 19 bases between them. Germline CDR1 reads SGHRS; CDR2 reads YFSETQ. Here the CDR3 reads CASRSGGQGYSPLHF. CDR3 nucleotide sequence: TGCGCCAGCCGATCGGGGGGCCAAGGATATTCACCCCTCCACTTT.

This chain links TRBV4-2 with TRBJ1-1; no clear D. The CDR3 totals 15 residues. Germline V gene lookup returns CDR1 LGHNA and CDR2 YNFKEQ. With 4 bases removed from V and 2 bases from J, the gap between germline ends came to 14 bases. In DNA form, the CDR3 reads TGTGCCAGCAGCCCTCCCAGTCGGGCCAACACTGAAGCTTTCTTT. Encoded protein: CASSPPSRANTEAFF.